This T cell receptor beta chain came from a study of blood T cell repertoires in COVID-19. Study background: Sources were T cells, B-cell-depleted T cells, or PBMCs; the material itself was cDNA or gDNA.

TCRdb's table, derived via immunoSEQ multiplex PCR, lists solely in-frame clones and lacks some. The sample lists fewer than 250,000 clones; around 86% were seen once. Those enrolled, adults aged about 18 to 89 years, came from 24 US areas. Grouping used clinical history reported by participants in a survey and questionnaire. The sample taken for sequencing was PBMCs or T cells enriched from blood (not recorded which). This clonotype was sampled from a woman aged 40 to 50 in a cohort exposed to, infected with or recovered from COVID-19 (not recorded which).

CDR3 sequence (DNA): TGTGCCAGCAGCTTGGAGGGGACAGGGTTTCGTGGCTACACCTTC. Translation gives CASSLEGTGFRGYTF. This chain joins TRBV5-5 and TRBJ1-2, with TRBD1 matching over 9 bases. V lost 0 bases, J lost 7 bases, and 7 bases stayed unmatched. The germline V gene encodes CDR1 SGHKS and CDR2 YYEKEE (reference sequence). The CDR3 is made up of 15 amino acids.